This TCR beta chain was retrieved from a study of T cells in Graves' hyperthyroidism and ophthalmopathy. Notes on the study in general: Most expanded thyroid clonotypes above 0.001 recurred in blood.

Each diagnosis was grounded in clinical symptoms, serum thyroxine and TRAb, thyroid ultrasound, and orbital computed tomography. Details on this clonotype: Its cognate antigen is unknown.

Template material for amplifying TCR beta CDR3 regions consisted of RNA transcripts. The HTBI set primed first-round TCR CDR3 RT-PCR. One entry per CDR3 protein, called by TCRdb with MiXCR from the multiplex PCR reads. The data contain hundreds of thousands of distinct CDR3 sequences, approximately 20% of them seen just once; the ten biggest clones take up roughly 50%. V lost 4 bases and J lost 2; bases outside the gene matches: 7. CDR1 SGHTS and CDR2 YDEGEE come from the germline V gene. The CDR3 totals 17 residues. Sequencing was carried out using blood. The J gene is TRBJ1-4, the V gene TRBV5-8; 11 nucleotides line up with TRBD1. The source is a man aged 35 to 55 with Graves' ophthalmopathy. This chain's CDR3 is CASSAGTGGGTNEKLFF. CDR3 nucleotide sequence: TGTGCCAGCAGCGCCGGGACAGGGGGGGGCACTAATGAAAAACTGTTTTTT.